This paragraph covers one TCR beta chain sequence. Its specificity is not known. Other DNA sequences in the sample encode the same CDR3. Profiling relied on immunoSEQ multiplex PCR, and the TCRdb table lists in-frame clones only, not all of them. There are 99,000 or so clones in the sample; approximately 89% occur only once, and more than 8% lies in the top ten. Per germline, CDR1 SEHNR and CDR2 FQNEAQ (reference sequence). V lost 1 base and J 3 bases, leaving 7 bases between the germline ends. The CDR3 has 13 residues. This sample was taken from a study of T cell responses to AZD1222 COVID-19 vaccine. Findings of the study overall: Spike-specific TCR breadth and depth rose after two AZD1222 doses. Only a handful of people who got AZD1222 tested seropositive at baseline. Repertoires in all cases were sampled only once the peak T cell response had passed. The CD4 TCRs associated with vaccination extended across spike and predominated at 160-218 and 743-854.

Sequenced material: peripheral blood, taken on day 0 of AZD1222 vaccination. V gene TRBV7-9 combines with J gene TRBJ2-7; D uncertain. The sequence was obtained from an adult in good health. CDR3 nucleotide sequence: TGTGCCAGCAGCTTAGGGACCCTCTACGAGCAGTACTTC. Amino acids: CASSLGTLYEQYF.